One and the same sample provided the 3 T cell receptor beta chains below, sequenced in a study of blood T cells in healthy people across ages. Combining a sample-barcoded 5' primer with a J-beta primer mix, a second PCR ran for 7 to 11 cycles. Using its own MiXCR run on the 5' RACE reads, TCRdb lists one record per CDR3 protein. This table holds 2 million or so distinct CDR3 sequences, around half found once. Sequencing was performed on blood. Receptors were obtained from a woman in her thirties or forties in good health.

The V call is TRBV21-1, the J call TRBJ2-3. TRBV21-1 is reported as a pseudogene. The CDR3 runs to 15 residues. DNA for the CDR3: TGTGCCAGCAGCAAAGGGCAGCCCGTCTCGGATACGCAGTATTTT. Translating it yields CASSKGQPVSDTQYF.

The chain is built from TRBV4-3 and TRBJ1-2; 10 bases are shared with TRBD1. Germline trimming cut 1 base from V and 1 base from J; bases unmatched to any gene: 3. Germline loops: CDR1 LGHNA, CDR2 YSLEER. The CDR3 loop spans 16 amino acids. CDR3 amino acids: CASSQVGTGVNYGYTF. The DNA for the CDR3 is TGCGCCAGCAGCCAAGTGGGGACAGGGGTTAACTATGGCTACACCTTC.

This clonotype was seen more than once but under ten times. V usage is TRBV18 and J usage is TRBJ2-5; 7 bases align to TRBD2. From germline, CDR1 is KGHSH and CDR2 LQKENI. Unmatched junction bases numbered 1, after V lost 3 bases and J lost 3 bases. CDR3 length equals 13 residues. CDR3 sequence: CASSPAGEETQYF. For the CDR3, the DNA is TGTGCCAGCTCACCGGCGGGGGAAGAGACCCAGTACTTC.